This T cell receptor beta chain comes out of a study of T cell responses to AZD1222 COVID-19 vaccine (dated by TCRdb to the early 2020s). About the study as a whole: AZD1222 recipients whose second dose came at about 4 weeks and those whose second dose came at about 12 weeks were combined into one group, since spike-specific TCR depth and breadth did not differ between the two schedules. Trial participants were enrolled into age subgroups of 18-55, 56-69 and 70-plus years, which contained approximately 150, 28 and 58 TCR-sequenced participants, respectively. A total of roughly 240 trial participants underwent TCR sequencing, of whom about 200 received two doses of AZD1222 and 26 received two doses of the MenACWY control vaccine.

The CDR3 regions of human TCRbeta chains were analyzed by immunosequencing. For the original study's pipeline: TCRs in the repertoires were compared against a reference library of SARS-CoV-2-specific TCRs that had been generated with the MIRA antigen-specificity platform. Breadth meant the fraction of unique TCRs that were SARS-CoV-2-associated, whereas depth meant the fraction of total T cells that were SARS-CoV-2-associated. Using the MIRA data, each spike-specific TCR was assigned both to the spike region to which the TCR was reactive and to a CD4 or CD8 class. Log10-transformed breadth and depth values were compared by one-way ANOVA with Sidak's multiple comparisons tests. This immuneACCESS table, as held by TCRdb, lists in-frame sequences with V and J called but not all clones. Of the missing ones, under half trace to an unresolved V gene in checked studies; the others have no known cause. Clone size and V and J calls were adopted from that table, with D and trimming inferred from the DNA. The sample table shows around 140,000 clones, and 89% are seen once. The top ten constitute 2.5% to 3% of the sample.

The sample's time point label is to be understood as: baseline before first vaccination. The vaccinee samples were drawn from two UK trials, COV001 and COV002, one of which was a single-blind randomized controlled phase 2/3 trial testing AZD1222 (ChAdOx1 nCoV-19) in healthy adults. For TCRbeta chain sequencing, PBMC samples were collected from trial participants at day 0 and at day 28 after the second dose. CDR1 PRHDT and CDR2 FYEKMQ were looked up in the germline V gene (reference sequence). Trimming costs V 5 bases and J 2 bases, and their ends lie 9 bases apart. Including cysteine and phenylalanine, the CDR3 has 14 amino acids. This entry keeps only the CDR3 DNA: 42 bases, framed from base 1. A word on this clone: The specificity of this receptor is unknown. No qualities accompany the bases; no much larger clone lies one base away.

Overall study results and their limits: The whole spike protein was spanned by vaccine-associated CD4 TCRs, and dominant responses were seen in regions 160-218 and 743-854. Epitopes outside the regions mutated in the B.1.351 and B.1.1.7 variants were reportedly recognized by nearly half of the unique spike-specific TCRs. Only a handful of AZD1222 recipients were SARS-CoV-2 seropositive at baseline, limiting conclusions about previously exposed vaccinees. Because no day 14 peak-response samples were available, the repertoires could be characterized only after the peak T cell response. The 56-69-year group was small, and its depth increase did not reach significance, likely because of low power. After two AZD1222 doses, both the breadth and the depth of spike-specific TCRs were significantly higher than at day 0 and than in MenACWY recipients. Participants were mostly white British, with more females than males. The authors suggested clonal diversity may have been underestimated.

This receptor was taken from an adult in good health. This specimen consisted of peripheral blood, obtained on day 0 of AZD1222 vaccination. Recombination linked TRBV13 to TRBJ2-2; TRBD2 could be the D gene, as 5 bases match. The DNA is as follows: TGTGCCAGCAGCCCCGGGGTAAACACCGGGGAGCTGTTTTTT. It codes for CASSPGVNTGELFF.